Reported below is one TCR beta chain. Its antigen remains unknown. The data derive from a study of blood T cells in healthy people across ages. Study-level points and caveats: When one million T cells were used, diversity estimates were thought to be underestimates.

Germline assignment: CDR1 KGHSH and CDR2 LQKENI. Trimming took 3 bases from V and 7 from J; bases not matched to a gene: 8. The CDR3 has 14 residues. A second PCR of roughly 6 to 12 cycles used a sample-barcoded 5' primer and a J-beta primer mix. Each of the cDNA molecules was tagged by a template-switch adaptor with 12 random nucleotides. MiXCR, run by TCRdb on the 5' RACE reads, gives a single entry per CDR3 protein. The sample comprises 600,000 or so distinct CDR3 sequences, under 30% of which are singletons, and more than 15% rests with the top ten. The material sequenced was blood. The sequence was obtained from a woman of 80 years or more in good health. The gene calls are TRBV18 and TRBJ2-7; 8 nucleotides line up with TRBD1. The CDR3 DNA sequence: TGTGCCAGCTCACCGGGCAGGGGGCTGGTGGAGCAGTACTTC. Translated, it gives CASSPGRGLVEQYF. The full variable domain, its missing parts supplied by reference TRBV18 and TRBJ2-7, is NAGVMQNPRHLVRRRGQEARLRCSPMKGHSHVYWYRQLPEEGLKFMVYLQKENIIDESGMPKERFSAEFPKEGPSILRIQQVVRGDSAAYFCASSPGRGLVEQYFGPGTRLTVT.